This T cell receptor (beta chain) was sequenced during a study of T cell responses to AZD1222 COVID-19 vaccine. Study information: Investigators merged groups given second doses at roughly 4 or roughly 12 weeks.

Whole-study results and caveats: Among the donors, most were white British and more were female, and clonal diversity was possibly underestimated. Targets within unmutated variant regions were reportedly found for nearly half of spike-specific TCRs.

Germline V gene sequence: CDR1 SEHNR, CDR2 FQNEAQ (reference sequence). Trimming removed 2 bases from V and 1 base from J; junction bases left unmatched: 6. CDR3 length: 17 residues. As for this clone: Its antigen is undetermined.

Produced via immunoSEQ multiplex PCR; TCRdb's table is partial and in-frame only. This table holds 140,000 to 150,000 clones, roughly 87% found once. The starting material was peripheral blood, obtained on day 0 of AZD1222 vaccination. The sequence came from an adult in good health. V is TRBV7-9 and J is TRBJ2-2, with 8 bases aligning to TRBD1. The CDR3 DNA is TGTGCCAGCAGCTTATCGCCGGGGACAGGGAACACCGGGGAGCTGTTTTTT. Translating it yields CASSLSPGTGNTGELFF.